The following is a T cell receptor (beta chain) sequence with its context. Germline loops: CDR1 MDHEN, CDR2 SYDVKM. The CDR3 is 15 amino acids. Trimming took 6 bases from V and 4 from J, leaving 16 bases between them. Using immunoSEQ multiplex PCR, the repertoire was profiled, and TCRdb retains in-frame clones only, with some absent. The sample consists of tens of thousands of clones, around nine tenths of them appearing once. The data stem from a study of blood T cell repertoires in COVID-19. Study-level information: There were acute and convalescent COVID-19 samples, and they came from the United States, Italy and Spain. T cells, B-cell-depleted T cells, or PBMCs supplied cDNA or gDNA.

Sequencing used peripheral blood. This receptor was obtained from a woman aged 70-85 years with acute or convalescent COVID-19. The chain combines TRBV28 with TRBJ1-5, with D possibly TRBD1 on 6 matching bases. The CDR3 coding sequence is TGTGCCAGCAGGGCAGGGGCACCCGTTAATCAGCCCCAGCATTTT. This translates into CASRAGAPVNQPQHF.